What follows describes a single TCR beta chain. Its antigen is not known. The data originate from a study of shared clonotypes between healthy human individuals. Study conclusions and caveats: What rarefaction showed was incomplete sorted-subset sequencing despite large depth.

With 1 base removed from V and 2 bases from J, the gap between germline ends came to 7 bases. Germline V gene lookup returns CDR1 SEHNR and CDR2 FQNEAQ (reference sequence). The length of the CDR3 is 14 residues. At a deep level, the assay was run. The assay was immunoSEQ multiplex PCR, and TCRdb's table has in-frame clones only and misses some. The sample holds millions of clones, approximately 95% seen once. The sequence was collected from a man younger than 30 in good health. Some clones in this sample may be carry-over from other donors' samples. Sequenced material: naive CD4+ T cells from PBMCs. As for subset: CD45RA+ positively selected. The J gene is TRBJ2-3, the V gene TRBV7-9; no definite D call. Here the CDR3 DNA reads TGTGCCAGCAGCTTAGTCGCCCACACAGATACGCAGTATTTT. Amino acids: CASSLVAHTDTQYF.